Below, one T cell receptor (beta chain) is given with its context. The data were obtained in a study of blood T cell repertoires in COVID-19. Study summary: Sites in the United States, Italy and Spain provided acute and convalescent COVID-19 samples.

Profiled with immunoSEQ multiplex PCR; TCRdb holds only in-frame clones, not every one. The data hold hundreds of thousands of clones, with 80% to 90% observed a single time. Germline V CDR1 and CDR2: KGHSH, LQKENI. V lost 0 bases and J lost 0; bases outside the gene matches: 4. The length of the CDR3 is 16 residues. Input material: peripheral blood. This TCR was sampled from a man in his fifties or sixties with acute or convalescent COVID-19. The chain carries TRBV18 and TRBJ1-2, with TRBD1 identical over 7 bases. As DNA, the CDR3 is TGTGCCAGCTCACCACCCTTCGACAGGGCTAACTATGGCTACACCTTC. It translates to CASSPPFDRANYGYTF. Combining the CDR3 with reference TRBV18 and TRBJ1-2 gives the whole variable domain NAGVMQNPRHLVRRRGQEARLRCSPMKGHSHVYWYRQLPEEGLKFMVYLQKENIIDESGMPKERFSAEFPKEGPSILRIQQVVRGDSAAYFCASSPPFDRANYGYTFGSGTRLTVV.